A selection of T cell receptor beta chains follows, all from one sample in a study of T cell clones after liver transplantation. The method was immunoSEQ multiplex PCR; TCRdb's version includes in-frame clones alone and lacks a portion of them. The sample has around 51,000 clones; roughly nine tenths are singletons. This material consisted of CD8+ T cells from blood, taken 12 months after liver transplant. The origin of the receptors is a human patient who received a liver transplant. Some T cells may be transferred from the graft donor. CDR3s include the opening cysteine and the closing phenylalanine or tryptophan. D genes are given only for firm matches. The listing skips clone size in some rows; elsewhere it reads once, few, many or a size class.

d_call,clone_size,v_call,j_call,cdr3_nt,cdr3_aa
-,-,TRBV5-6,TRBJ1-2,TGTGCCAGCAGCTTTGGGGATAACTATGGCTACACCTTC,CASSFGDNYGYTF
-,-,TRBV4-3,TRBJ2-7,TGCGCCAGCAGCGACTCACTCGTGAACGAGCAGTACTTC,CASSDSLVNEQYF
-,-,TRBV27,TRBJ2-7,TGTGCCAGCAGTTTGGGCTATAACTACGAGCAGTACTTC,CASSLGYNYEQYF
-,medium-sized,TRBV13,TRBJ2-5,TGTGCCAGCAGCTTAGGCCGAGGCGGGGCAGAGACCCAGTACTTC,CASSLGRGGAETQYF
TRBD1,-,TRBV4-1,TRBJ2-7,TGCGCCAGATGGACAGGCCCAAGCCACGAGCAGTACTTC,CARWTGPSHEQYF
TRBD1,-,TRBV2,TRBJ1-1,TGTGCCAGCAGGGTATTACAGGGGGCGAGCATGAACACTGAAGCTTTCTTT,CASRVLQGASMNTEAFF
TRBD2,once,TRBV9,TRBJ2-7,TGTGCCAGCACAGCCGGCGGGAGGGCCTACGAGCAGTACTTC,CASTAGGRAYEQYF
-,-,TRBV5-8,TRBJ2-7,TGTGCCAGCAGGGCAGCGGGCTCCTACGAGCAGTACTTC,CASRAAGSYEQYF
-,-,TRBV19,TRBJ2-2,TGTGCCAGTAGTATAAACACCGGGGAGCTGTTTTTT,CASSINTGELFF
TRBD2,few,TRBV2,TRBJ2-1,TGTGCCGGCAGCTCCCCTAGCGGGAGGGAAAATGAGCAGTTCTTC,CAGSSPSGRENEQFF
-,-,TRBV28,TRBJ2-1,TGTGCCAGCAGTTTCCCCTTTAGCTCGGAGTCCTACAATGAGCAGTTCTTC,CASSFPFSSESYNEQFF
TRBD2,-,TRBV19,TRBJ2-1,TGTGCCAGTAGTCGGGGACTAGCGGACTACAATGAGCAGTTCTTC,CASSRGLADYNEQFF
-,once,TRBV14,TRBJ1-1,TGTGCCAGCAGCCAAGGATGGGGGGGGACTGAAGCTTTCTTT,CASSQGWGGTEAFF
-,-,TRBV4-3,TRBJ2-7,TGCGCCAGCAGCCAAGACAGGGGTGATTACGAGCAGTACTTC,CASSQDRGDYEQYF
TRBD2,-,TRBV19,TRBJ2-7,TGTGCCAGTAGTACGCTAGCGGGACTTTACGAGCAGTACTTC,CASSTLAGLYEQYF
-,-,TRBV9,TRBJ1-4,TGTGCCAGCAGCGTAGATCCAGGGCCCAATGAAAAACTGTTTTTT,CASSVDPGPNEKLFF
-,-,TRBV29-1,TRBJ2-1,TGCAGCGTCAGCGTAAGCTCCTACAATGAGCAGTTCTTC,CSVSVSSYNEQFF
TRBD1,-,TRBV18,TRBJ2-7,TGTGCCAGCTCCCGACCCCGGGACAGTCTTTACGAGCAGTACTTC,CASSRPRDSLYEQYF
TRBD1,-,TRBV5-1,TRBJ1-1,TGCGCCAGCAGGACAGGGGGCTACACTGAAGCTTTCTTT,CASRTGGYTEAFF
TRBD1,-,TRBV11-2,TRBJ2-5,TGTGCCAGCAGCCACCCGACAGGGCCCCAAGAGACCCAGTACTTC,CASSHPTGPQETQYF
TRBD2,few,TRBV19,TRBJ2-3,TGTGCCAGTAGTATAGGATGGGACTATAGCACAGATACGCAGTATTTT,CASSIGWDYSTDTQYF
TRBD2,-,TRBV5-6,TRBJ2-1,TGTGCCAGCAGCTTGCGTGGGAGGGTTTTCAATGAGCAGTTCTTC,CASSLRGRVFNEQFF
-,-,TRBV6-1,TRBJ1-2,TGTGCCAGCATTTGGACGGACTCGTCCTATGGCTACACCTTC,CASIWTDSSYGYTF
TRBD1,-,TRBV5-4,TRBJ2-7,TGTGCCAGCAGTTCTGGGACAGGGAATACCTACGAGCAGTACTTC,CASSSGTGNTYEQYF
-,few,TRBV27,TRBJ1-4,TGTGCCAGCAGTTTACAGGTCCGTGATGAAAAACTGTTTTTT,CASSLQVRDEKLFF
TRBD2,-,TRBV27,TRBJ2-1,TGTGCCAGCAGTCTCCTGACTAGCGGAGATGAGCAGTTCTTC,CASSLLTSGDEQFF
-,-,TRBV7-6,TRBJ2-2,TGTGCCAGCAGCTTAGGATTGGTTAGGGACACCGGGGAGCTGTTTTTT,CASSLGLVRDTGELFF
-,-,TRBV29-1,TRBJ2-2,TGCAGCGTCCTAACCGGGGAGCTGTTTTTT,CSVLTGELFF
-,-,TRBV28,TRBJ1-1,TGTGCCAGCAGTTTATACGGGGAAGGGCCTGAAGCTTTCTTT,CASSLYGEGPEAFF
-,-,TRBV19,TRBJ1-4,TGTGCCAGTAGTATAGATCCCGATGAAAAACTGTTTTTT,CASSIDPDEKLFF
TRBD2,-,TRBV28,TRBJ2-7,TGTGCCAGCAGTTCAATGCGGGAGGGGCTCCGGGGGGGGGAGCAGTACTTC,CASSSMREGLRGGEQYF